The rows below give T cell receptor beta chains drawn from one sample of a study of blood T cell repertoires in COVID-19. Using immunoSEQ multiplex PCR, the repertoire was profiled, and TCRdb retains in-frame clones only, with some absent. The data show about 220,000 clones, roughly 80% seen once. Sequencing used peripheral blood. The receptors were sampled from a woman aged 30 to 39 who had recovered from COVID-19. The CDR3 runs from the conserved cysteine through the conserved F or W. D genes are given only for firm matches. Rows give clone size only sometimes, using once, few, many, or a class for an expanded clone.

d_call clone_size j_call cdr3_length v_call cdr3_nt cdr3_aa
NA NA TRBJ1-2 13 TRBV25-1 TGTGCCAGCAGCATAACAGCTAACTATGGCTACACCTTC CASSITANYGYTF
NA NA TRBJ1-2 13 TRBV6-5 TGTGCCAGCAGTACTAGCCAGTCCTATGGCTACACCTTC CASSTSQSYGYTF
NA NA TRBJ2-5 16 TRBV15 TGTGCCACCAGCAGAGTGGAGGCACAGGGGGGGGAGACCCAGTACTTC CATSRVEAQGGETQYF
NA NA TRBJ2-1 16 TRBV7-3 TGTGCCAGCAGCTTAACTATGCGGGAAAGCTACAATGAGCAGTTCTTC CASSLTMRESYNEQFF
NA NA TRBJ2-3 16 TRBV7-3 TGTGCCAGCAGCTTAATAGGCGGAGCGGGCCAAGATACGCAGTATTTT CASSLIGGAGQDTQYF
TRBD1 NA TRBJ2-7 14 TRBV7-2 TGTGCCAGCAGCTATACGACAGGGCCCTACGAGCAGTACTTC CASSYTTGPYEQYF
NA NA TRBJ2-3 14 TRBV6-4 TGTGCCAGCAGTGCGGGAGAACACACAGATACGCAGTATTTT CASSAGEHTDTQYF
NA NA TRBJ2-7 15 TRBV9 TGTGCCAGCAGCCCGCGGCTGGCGGGAAGCTACGAGCAGTACTTC CASSPRLAGSYEQYF
NA NA TRBJ2-7 15 TRBV9 TGTGCCAGCAGCGTAGCTTCGGGGATCAAATACGAGCAGTACTTC CASSVASGIKYEQYF
NA NA TRBJ1-4 14 TRBV5-1 TGCGCCAGCAGCTTTCGTGGAGGGGCTGAAAAACTGTTTTTT CASSFRGGAEKLFF
TRBD2 NA TRBJ2-1 14 TRBV6-5 TGTGCCAGCAGTAGGACTAGCGGAAACAATGAGCAGTTCTTC CASSRTSGNNEQFF
NA NA TRBJ1-4 14 TRBV3-1/TRBV3-2 TGTGCCAGCAGCCAAGGGACACCGAATGAAAAACTGTTTTTT CASSQGTPNEKLFF
NA NA TRBJ2-7 14 TRBV27 TGTGCCAGCAGTTTATCCCTCCTAGCCTACGAGCAGTACTTC CASSLSLLAYEQYF
TRBD2 once TRBJ2-2 15 TRBV29-1 TGCAGCGTTGAATCCGCGGGGGAGAACACCGGGGAGCTGTTTTTT CSVESAGENTGELFF
NA NA TRBJ2-7 13 TRBV7-7 TGTGCTAGCAGCCGGGACATGGCCTACGAGCAGTACTTC CASSRDMAYEQYF
TRBD1 NA TRBJ2-1 15 TRBV18 TGTGCCAGCTCACCCTCGGGACAGGCTTTCTCTGAGCAGTTCTTC CASSPSGQAFSEQFF
NA NA TRBJ1-1 16 TRBV19 TGTGCCCTCTTGGGAGAGGGCCTCGATGTAGGCACTGAAGCTTTCTTT CALLGEGLDVGTEAFF
TRBD2 NA TRBJ2-1 14 TRBV2 TGTGCCTGCCGCGGACTAGGTCCCCCCAGTGAGCAGTTCTTC CACRGLGPPSEQFF
NA few TRBJ1-4 18 TRBV25-1 TGTGCCAGCAGTGACCCGAATTTAGGGGCCCCAACTAATGAAAAACTGTTTTTT CASSDPNLGAPTNEKLFF
TRBD2 NA TRBJ2-1 14 TRBV9 TGTGCCAGCAGCGGACTAGCGGGACGGAGTGAGCAGTTCTTC CASSGLAGRSEQFF
TRBD2 NA TRBJ2-1 16 TRBV19 TGTGCCAGTAGTATAGTCGAGGCGGGAGGGTTATCTGAGCAGTTCTTC CASSIVEAGGLSEQFF
TRBD1 NA TRBJ1-2 17 TRBV7-2 TGTGCCAGCAGTTTCTGGACAGGGGTAGGGCTTAGATATGGCTACACCTTC CASSFWTGVGLRYGYTF
TRBD2 NA TRBJ2-5 15 TRBV18 TGTGCCAGCTCACCAGGCGGGAGGGCATCAGAGACCCAGTACTTC CASSPGGRASETQYF
TRBD1 NA TRBJ1-1 15 TRBV10-3 TGTGCCATCAGTGACCCAAACCGGACAGGCCCTGGAGCTTTCTTT CAISDPNRTGPGAFF
NA NA TRBJ2-4 13 TRBV3-1/TRBV3-2 TGTGCCAGCAGCCCGTCAGCAGGGAACATTCAGTACTTC CASSPSAGNIQYF
NA NA TRBJ2-7 13 TRBV18 TGTGCCAGCTCCCGTGGGACTTTGCGCGAGCAGTACTTC CASSRGTLREQYF
NA NA TRBJ2-5 16 TRBV30 TGTGCCTGGAGTGTAGGTAATGGGCAAGAATCGGAGACCCAGTACTTC CAWSVGNGQESETQYF
TRBD1 NA TRBJ2-7 13 TRBV19 TGTGCCAGTAGTCTGACACAGGGGAACGAGCAGTACTTC CASSLTQGNEQYF
TRBD2 NA TRBJ2-5 17 TRBV5-1 TGCGCCAGCAGCGCCGGTCTAGCGGGAGGGCCAGGAGAGACCCAGTACTTC CASSAGLAGGPGETQYF
TRBD2 NA TRBJ2-5 16 TRBV3-1/TRBV3-2 TGTGCCAGCAGCCAAGTACCCGGACTAGCGCCACAGACCCAGTACTTC CASSQVPGLAPQTQYF
TRBD1 NA TRBJ1-2 16 TRBV28 TGTGCCAGCAGTCCCTGGACAGGGGAAATAAGCTATGGCTACACCTTC CASSPWTGEISYGYTF
TRBD2 once TRBJ2-7 12 TRBV14 TGTGCCAGCAGCCCCCTGGGGGGGTTGCAGTACTTC CASSPLGGLQYF
TRBD2 NA TRBJ2-7 17 TRBV28 TGTGCCAGCAGCCTGGGGCGGGAGGGCCCCTTGGGGTACGAGCAGTACTTC CASSLGREGPLGYEQYF
TRBD2 once TRBJ2-7 16 TRBV18 TGTGCCAGCTCACCATCATTAGCGGGAGACCCCTACGAGCAGTACTTC CASSPSLAGDPYEQYF
TRBD1 NA TRBJ2-1 13 TRBV5-1 TGCGCCAGCATTGAGACAGGGGGCAATGAGCAGTTCTTC CASIETGGNEQFF
TRBD2 few TRBJ2-3 19 TRBV9 TGTGCCAGCAGTGTAAATCAAGCCGGGACTAGCGGGAGAACAGATACGCAGTATTTT CASSVNQAGTSGRTDTQYF
TRBD2 NA TRBJ2-3 14 TRBV7-9 TGTGCCAGCAGCTCAAGCGGGATTGGGGATACGCAGTATTTT CASSSSGIGDTQYF
TRBD1 NA TRBJ2-5 14 TRBV14 TGTGCCAGCAGCCAACAAGGACAGGCAGAGACCCAGTACTTC CASSQQGQAETQYF
NA NA TRBJ2-7 15 TRBV7-7 TGTGCCAGCAGCTTAGCTTACAGCGGAACCTACGAGCAGTACTTC CASSLAYSGTYEQYF
TRBD2 NA TRBJ2-7 13 TRBV19 TGTGCCAGTAGGGGGGAGGGCCCCTACGAGCAGTACTTC CASRGEGPYEQYF
NA NA TRBJ2-7 13 TRBV29-1 TGCAGCGGGGGGGGGCCCCTGACAGGTGAGCAGTACTTC CSGGGPLTGEQYF
TRBD2 few TRBJ2-5 18 TRBV4-2 TGTGCCAGCAGCCAAGAACTCTTCAAACTAGCGGGGCAAGAGACCCAGTACTTC CASSQELFKLAGQETQYF
TRBD1 NA TRBJ2-7 12 TRBV29-1 TGCAGCGTTGCCCATTCAGGGGGCGAGCAGTACTTC CSVAHSGGEQYF